This T cell receptor (beta chain) was sequenced during a study of metastatic and nonmetastatic thyroid tumors. At the level of the study: Repertoire comparisons spanned blood and tumor or nodule tissue from malignant and benign thyroid patients. Study observations and caveats: It was reportedly found that TCR beta diversity was significantly higher in malignant thyroid tumors than in benign nodules, a difference seen in both blood and tumor samples.

This clone was recorded at least ten times. Its target is unknown. Germline values: CDR1 SNHLY, CDR2 FYNNEI. V shed 7 bases and J shed 6 bases, with 12 bases lying between them. The CDR3 is 12 amino acids. All patients were untreated before thyroid surgery. TCRdb called clones again from the PCR reads with MiXCR. The sample lists 35,000 to 40,000 clones; around 20% were seen once. The TCR sequence derives from a female donor with papillary thyroid cancer or a benign thyroid nodule (not recorded which). Some clones in this sample may be carry-over from other donors' samples. The rearrangement joins TRBV2 to TRBJ1-1; unclear D gene. Material for sequencing was blood. The CDR3 coding sequence is TGTGCCAGCATCTCGACCGGGCCTGAAGCTTTCTTT. It is translated as CASISTGPEAFF.